The sequence of this T cell receptor beta chain was determined in a study of technical replicates of blood from a handful of donors. Germline CDR1 and CDR2: SGHAT and FQNNGV. V lost 6 bases and J lost 4, with 12 bases in between. The CDR3 sequence is 14 residues long. This table comes from immunoSEQ multiplex PCR, and its TCRdb copy is limited to in-frame clones, with some not included. The table includes more than 90,000 clones, approximately 96% detected once. The specimen was T cells isolated from PBMCs. The J gene is TRBJ2-2, the V gene TRBV11-2; D is perhaps TRBD1 (6 bases). The TCR sequence derives from a human donor in good health. The CDR3 here is CASRNTGSTGELFF. CDR3 coding DNA: TGTGCCAGCAGAAATACAGGGTCCACCGGGGAGCTGTTTTTT.